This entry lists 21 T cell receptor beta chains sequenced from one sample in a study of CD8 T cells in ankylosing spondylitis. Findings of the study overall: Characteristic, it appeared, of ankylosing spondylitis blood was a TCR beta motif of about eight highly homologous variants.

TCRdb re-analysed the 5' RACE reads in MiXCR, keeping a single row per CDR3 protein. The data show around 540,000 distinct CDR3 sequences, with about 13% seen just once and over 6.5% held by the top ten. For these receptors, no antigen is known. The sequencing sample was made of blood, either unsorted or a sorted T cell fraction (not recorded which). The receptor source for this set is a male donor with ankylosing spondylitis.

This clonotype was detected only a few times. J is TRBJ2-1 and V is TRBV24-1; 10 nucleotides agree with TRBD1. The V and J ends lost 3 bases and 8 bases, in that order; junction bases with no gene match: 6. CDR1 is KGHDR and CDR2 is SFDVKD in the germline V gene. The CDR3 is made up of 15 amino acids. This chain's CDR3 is CATSDPGQGSDEQFF. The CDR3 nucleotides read TGTGCCACCAGTGATCCGGGACAGGGGTCGGATGAGCAGTTCTTC.

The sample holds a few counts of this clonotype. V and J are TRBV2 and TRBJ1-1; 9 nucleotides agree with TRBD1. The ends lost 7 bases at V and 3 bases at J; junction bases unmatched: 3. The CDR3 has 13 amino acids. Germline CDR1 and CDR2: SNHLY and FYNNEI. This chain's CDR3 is CASTRDRDTEAFF. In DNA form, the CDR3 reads TGTGCCAGCACCCGGGACAGGGACACTGAAGCTTTCTTT.

CDR3 coding DNA: TGTGCCAGCAGCCAAGCACAGGGTTACCCGAATTCACCCCTCCACTTT. The encoded protein is CASSQAQGYPNSPLHF. This chain uses TRBV4-2 with TRBJ1-6; the D gene is possibly TRBD1 (6 bases). Germline V gene data show CDR1 as LGHNA and CDR2 as YNFKEQ. The V gene lost 1 base and the J gene lost 7 bases, with 14 bases spanning the gap. This CDR3 has 16 residues.

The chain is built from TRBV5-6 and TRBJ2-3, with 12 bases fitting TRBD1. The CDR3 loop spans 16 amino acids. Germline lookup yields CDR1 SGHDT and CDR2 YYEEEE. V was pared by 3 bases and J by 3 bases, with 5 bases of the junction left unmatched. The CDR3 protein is CASSSRDRGLTDTQYF. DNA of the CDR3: TGTGCCAGCAGCTCCCGGGACAGGGGGCTGACAGATACGCAGTATTTT. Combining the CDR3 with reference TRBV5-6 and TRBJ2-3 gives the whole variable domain DAGVTQSPTHLIKTRGQQVTLRCSPKSGHDTVSWYQQALGQGPQFIFQYYEEEERQRGNFPDRFSGHQFPNYSSELNVNALLLGDSALYLCASSSRDRGLTDTQYFGPGTRLTVL.

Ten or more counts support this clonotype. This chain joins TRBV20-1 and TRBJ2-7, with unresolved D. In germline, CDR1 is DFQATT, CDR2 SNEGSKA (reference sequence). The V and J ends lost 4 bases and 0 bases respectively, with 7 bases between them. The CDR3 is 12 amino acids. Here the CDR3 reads CSAKTNSYEQYF. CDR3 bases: TGCAGTGCTAAAACGAACTCCTACGAGCAGTACTTC.

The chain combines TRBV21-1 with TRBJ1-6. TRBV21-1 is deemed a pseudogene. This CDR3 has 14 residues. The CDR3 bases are TGTGCCAGCAAGCTAAGACATCATAATTCACCCCTCCACTTT. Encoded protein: CASKLRHHNSPLHF.

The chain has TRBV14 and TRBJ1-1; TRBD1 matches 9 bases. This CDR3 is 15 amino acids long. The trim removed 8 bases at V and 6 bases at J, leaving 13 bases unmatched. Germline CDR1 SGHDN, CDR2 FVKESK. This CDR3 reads CASRRLTGGKAEAFF. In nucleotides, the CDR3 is TGTGCCAGCCGCCGCCTGACAGGGGGTAAAGCTGAAGCTTTCTTT.

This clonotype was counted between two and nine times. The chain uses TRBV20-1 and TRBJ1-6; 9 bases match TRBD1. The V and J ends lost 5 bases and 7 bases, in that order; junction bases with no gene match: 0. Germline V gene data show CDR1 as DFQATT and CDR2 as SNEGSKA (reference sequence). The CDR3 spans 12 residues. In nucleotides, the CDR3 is TGCAGTGCTGGACAGGGGAATTCACCCCTCCACTTT. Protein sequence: CSAGQGNSPLHF.

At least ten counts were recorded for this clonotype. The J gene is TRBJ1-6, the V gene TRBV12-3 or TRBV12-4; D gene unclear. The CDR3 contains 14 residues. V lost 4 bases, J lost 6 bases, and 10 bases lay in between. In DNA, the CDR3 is TGTGCCAGCAGTTCCGGGTTGATTAATTCACCCCTCCACTTT. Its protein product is CASSSGLINSPLHF.

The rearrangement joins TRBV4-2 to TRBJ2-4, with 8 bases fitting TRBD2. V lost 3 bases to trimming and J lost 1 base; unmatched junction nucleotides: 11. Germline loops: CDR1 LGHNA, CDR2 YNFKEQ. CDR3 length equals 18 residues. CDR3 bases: TGTGCCAGCAGCCAGCCAGCGGGAGCTTTAGTGGCCAAAAACATTCAGTACTTC. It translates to CASSQPAGALVAKNIQYF.

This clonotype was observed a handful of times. The CDR3 is CASRPVGAAYEQYV. DNA for the CDR3: TGTGCCAGCAGGCCGGTGGGGGCAGCCTACGAGCAGTACGTC. The V gene is TRBV6-1, the J gene TRBJ2-7, with D maybe TRBD1 (6 bases). The CDR3 covers 14 residues. V gave up 6 bases and J gave up 2 bases, with 14 bases separating them. Per germline, CDR1 MNHNS and CDR2 SASEGT.

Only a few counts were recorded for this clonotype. The CDR3 nucleotides read TGTGCCAGCAGTGAATCCAGGTTTGGGAATGAGCAGTTCTTC. Translating gives CASSESRFGNEQFF. The chain joins TRBV6-1 to TRBJ2-1; D call uncertain. V shed 2 bases and J shed 7 bases, with 12 bases lying between them. CDR1 is MNHNS and CDR2 is SASEGT in the germline V gene. The CDR3 has 14 amino acids.

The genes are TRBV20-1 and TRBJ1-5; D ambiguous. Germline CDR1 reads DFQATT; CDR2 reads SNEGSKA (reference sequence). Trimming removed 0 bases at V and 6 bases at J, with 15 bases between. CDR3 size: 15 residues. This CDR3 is CSARDPGKGAQPQHF. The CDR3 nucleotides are TGCAGTGCTAGAGATCCTGGAAAAGGCGCTCAGCCCCAGCATTTT.

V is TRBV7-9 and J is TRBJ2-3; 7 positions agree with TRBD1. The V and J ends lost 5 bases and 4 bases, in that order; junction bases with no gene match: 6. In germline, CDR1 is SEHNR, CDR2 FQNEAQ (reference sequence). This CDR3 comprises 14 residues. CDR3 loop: CASSPRQGPDTQYF. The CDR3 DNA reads TGTGCCAGCAGCCCTCGACAGGGACCAGATACGCAGTATTTT.

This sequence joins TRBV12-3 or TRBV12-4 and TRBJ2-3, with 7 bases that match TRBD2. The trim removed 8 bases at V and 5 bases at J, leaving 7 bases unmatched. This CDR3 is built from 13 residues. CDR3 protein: CASRTGGRDTQYF. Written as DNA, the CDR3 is TGTGCCAGCCGTACGGGAGGAAGAGATACGCAGTATTTT.

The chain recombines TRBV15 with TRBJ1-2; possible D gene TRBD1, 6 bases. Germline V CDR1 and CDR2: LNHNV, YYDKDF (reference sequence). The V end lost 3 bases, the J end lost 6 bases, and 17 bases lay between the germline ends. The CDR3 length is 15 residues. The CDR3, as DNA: TGTGCCACCAGCAGTGTAGGACAGCAGTATCATGGCTACACCTTC. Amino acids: CATSSVGQQYHGYTF.

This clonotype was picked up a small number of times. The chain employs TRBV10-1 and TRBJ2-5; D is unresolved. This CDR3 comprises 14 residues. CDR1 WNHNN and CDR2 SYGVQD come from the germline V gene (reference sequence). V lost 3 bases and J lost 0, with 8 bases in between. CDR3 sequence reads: CASSERADQETQYF. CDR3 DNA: TGCGCCAGCAGTGAAAGGGCCGACCAAGAGACCCAGTACTTC.

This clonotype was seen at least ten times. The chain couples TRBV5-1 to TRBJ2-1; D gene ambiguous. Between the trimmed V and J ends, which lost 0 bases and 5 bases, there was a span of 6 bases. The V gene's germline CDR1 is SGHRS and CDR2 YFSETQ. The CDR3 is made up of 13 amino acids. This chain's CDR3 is CASSLGPNNEQFF. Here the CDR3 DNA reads TGCGCCAGCAGCTTGGGTCCGAACAATGAGCAGTTCTTC.

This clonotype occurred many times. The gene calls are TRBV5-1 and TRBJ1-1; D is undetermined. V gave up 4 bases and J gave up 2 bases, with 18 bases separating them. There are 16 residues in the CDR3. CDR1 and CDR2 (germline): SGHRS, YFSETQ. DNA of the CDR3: TGCGCCAGCAGCAAGGACGGAGGGATTCCCAACACTGAAGCTTTCTTT. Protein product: CASSKDGGIPNTEAFF.

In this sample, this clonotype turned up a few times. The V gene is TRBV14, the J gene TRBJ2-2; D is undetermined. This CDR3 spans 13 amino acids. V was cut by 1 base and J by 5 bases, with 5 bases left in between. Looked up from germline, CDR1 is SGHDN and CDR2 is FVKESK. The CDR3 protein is CASSQVMTGELFF. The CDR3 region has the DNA TGTGCCAGCAGCCAAGTTATGACCGGGGAGCTGTTTTTT.

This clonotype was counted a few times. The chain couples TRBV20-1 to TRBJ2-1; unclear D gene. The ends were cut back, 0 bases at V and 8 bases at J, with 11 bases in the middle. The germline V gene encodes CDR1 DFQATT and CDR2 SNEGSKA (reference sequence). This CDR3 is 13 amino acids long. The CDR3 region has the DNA TGCAGTGCTAGAGATCCCCCCCTGGATGAGCAGTTCTTC. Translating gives CSARDPPLDEQFF.